These 27 T cell receptor beta chains came from one sample sequenced in a study (dated by TCRdb to 2015 to 2017). The method behind the library was 5' RACE. TCRdb names Illumina MiSeq as the instrument used. Clones were called with MiXCR by TCRdb after fastp trimmed the public reads at Q25, and only in-frame beta chains were retained. Identical CDR3 proteins give one entry, which carries the most common genes and DNA. This sample holds roughly 55,000 distinct CDR3 sequences; approximately 23% were observed only once. The ten largest clones take up 3.2% of the sample. Sequenced: tumor-infiltrating naive CD4+ T cells sorted from the breast tumor. This specimen's cell subset or site label, per the study, means: naive CD4+ T cells, CD4+CD45RA+CD25-. The source is a female donor with breast cancer.

This rearrangement joins TRBV7-9 to TRBJ2-3; the match to TRBD1 covers 9 bases. After removal of 5 bases from V and 2 bases from J, the junction contained 8 bases not matched to a gene. The CDR3 extends over 16 amino acids. Germline V lookup: CDR1 SEHNR, CDR2 FQNEAQ (reference sequence). CDR3 sequence: CASSVNRGPHTDTQYF. In DNA, the CDR3 is TGTGCCAGCAGCGTTAACAGGGGGCCCCACACAGATACGCAGTATTTT.

This sequence joins TRBV20-1 and TRBJ1-2; TRBD1 is a possible D gene (6 bases). This CDR3 comprises 12 residues. CDR1 is DFQATT, CDR2 SNEGSKA, per germline (reference sequence). Trimming stripped 4 bases from V and 6 bases from J, with 12 bases between. The CDR3 nucleotides read TGCAGTGCTACCCTACAGGGAAATGGCTACACCTTC. It is translated as CSATLQGNGYTF.

The chain joins TRBV28 to TRBJ2-1; possibly TRBD2 for D (6 bases). With 2 bases removed from V and 8 bases from J, the gap between germline ends came to 10 bases. Germline lookup yields CDR1 MDHEN and CDR2 SYDVKM. The CDR3 runs 13 residues. In DNA, the CDR3 is TGTGCCAGCAGTTTAACCGGGAGCTATGAGCAGTTCTTC. Amino acids: CASSLTGSYEQFF.

The chain carries TRBV12-3 or TRBV12-4 and TRBJ2-2; 7 nucleotides agree with TRBD1. After removal of 3 bases from V and 6 bases from J, the junction contained 1 base not matched to a gene. The CDR3 runs to 13 residues. The chain's CDR3 is CASSFQGAGELFF. As DNA, the CDR3 is TGTGCCAGCAGTTTTCAGGGGGCCGGGGAGCTGTTTTTT.

The chain links TRBV5-3 to TRBJ2-3; D ambiguous. TRBV5-3 falls under the ORF class, with uncertain function. V lost 6 bases, J lost 8 bases, and 7 bases lay in between. The CDR3 has 10 amino acids. The CDR3 sequence: CARTSGTQYF. In DNA, the CDR3 is TGTGCCAGAACGTCAGGTACGCAGTATTTT.

This clonotype appeared a few times. The CDR3 end shows no conserved phenylalanine or tryptophan, and so a read error is likely. The chain combines TRBV4-1 with TRBJ1-1, with a possible D match to TRBD1 (6 bases). CDR1 is MGHRA, CDR2 YSYEKL, per germline. The CDR3 has 14 amino acids. Between the trimmed V and J ends, which lost 4 bases and 8 bases, there was a span of 17 bases. As DNA, the CDR3 is TGCGCCAGCAGCCCAGGCATCGACAGGCTGGAAGCTTTCTTA. Protein sequence: CASSPGIDRLEAFL.

This clonotype showed up just once. J is TRBJ2-7 and V is TRBV6-5; 7 bases line up with TRBD2. Germline CDR1 is MNHEY and CDR2 is SVGAGI. The CDR3 covers 13 residues. The junction had 7 bases not matched to a gene; V was cut back by 5 bases and J by 6 bases. Written as DNA, the CDR3 is TGTGCCAGCAGTAACCCCGGGGGGAGCGAGCAGTACTTC. It encodes CASSNPGGSEQYF.

This clonotype was found many times. The chain combines TRBV20-1 with TRBJ1-6, with unresolved D. The CDR3 runs 12 residues. The germline gives CDR1 DFQATT, CDR2 SNEGSKA (reference sequence). V was shortened by 1 base and J by 11 bases, with 9 bases between the two germline ends. CDR3 in DNA: TGCAGTGCTAGAGGCCCTGGGGCACCCCTCCACTTT. Amino acid sequence: CSARGPGAPLHF.

This clonotype was recorded many times. The gene calls are TRBV7-2 and TRBJ2-1, with 13 bases aligning to TRBD2. The J segment lost 13 bases and the V segment lost 2 bases, leaving 17 bases of the junction unmatched. The germline V gene encodes CDR1 SGHTA and CDR2 FQGNSA. There are 18 residues in the CDR3. CDR3 sequence: CASSLTSGGASTHRLQFF. The CDR3 nucleotides are TGTGCCAGCAGCTTAACTAGCGGGGGGGCCAGTACACACCGACTACAGTTCTTC.

This clonotype was observed a handful of times. V usage is TRBV5-1 and J usage is TRBJ2-5; a weak D match, TRBD1 (6 bases). Germline V CDR1 and CDR2: SGHRS, YFSETQ. V shed 4 bases and J shed 5 bases, with 15 bases lying between them. The CDR3 is 14 residues long. In nucleotides, the CDR3 is TGCGCCAGCAGCGGCCTCACAGGGTTGGAGACCCAGTACTTC. This translates into CASSGLTGLETQYF.

This clonotype appeared a few times. The chain employs TRBV9 and TRBJ2-7, with 10 bases identical to TRBD1. CDR1 and CDR2 from the germline V gene are SGDLS and YYNGEE. The CDR3 contains 15 residues. Trimming took 4 bases from V and 0 from J; bases not matched to a gene: 4. CDR3 nucleotide sequence: TGTGCCAGCAGCTCGGGACAGGGGAGCTCCTACGAGCAGTACTTC. Its translation is CASSSGQGSSYEQYF.

The V gene is TRBV7-9, the J gene TRBJ1-4, with D perhaps TRBD1 (5 bases). This CDR3 is built from 15 residues. Looked up from germline, CDR1 is SEHNR and CDR2 is FQNEAQ (reference sequence). Between the trimmed V and J ends, which lost 2 bases and 4 bases, there was a span of 11 bases. This CDR3 reads CASSLSDRRNEKLFF. The CDR3 coding sequence is TGTGCCAGCAGCTTAAGCGACAGACGTAATGAAAAACTGTTTTTT.

In its sample, this clonotype was seen many times. The gene calls are TRBV15 and TRBJ1-2; 9 positions agree with TRBD1. After removal of 5 bases from V and 4 bases from J, the junction contained 5 bases not matched to a gene. The CDR3 sequence is 14 residues long. Germline CDR1 is LNHNV and CDR2 is YYDKDF (reference sequence). The CDR3, as DNA: TGTGCCACCAGCCTGACAGGGGGTAGCTATGGCTACACCTTC. Translating gives CATSLTGGSYGYTF. Using reference TRBV15 and TRBJ1-2 for the parts outside the CDR3, the full variable domain is DAMVIQNPRYQVTQFGKPVTLSCSQTLNHNVMYWYQQKSSQAPKLLFHYYDKDFNNEADTPDNFQSRRPNTSFCFLDIRSPGLGDTAMYLCATSLTGGSYGYTFGSGTRLTVV.

This clonotype showed up just a few times. The V call is TRBV20-1, the J call TRBJ1-2; D remains ambiguous. There are 12 residues in the CDR3. Trimming shortened V by 4 bases and J by 2 bases, and 8 bases separated the two germline ends. Germline V gene lookup returns CDR1 DFQATT and CDR2 SNEGSKA (reference sequence). The CDR3 spells CSAMSPNYGYTF. The CDR3 DNA follows: TGCAGTGCTATGTCCCCCAACTATGGCTACACCTTC.

The chain is built from TRBV4-1 and TRBJ2-1; TRBD2 matches 14 bases. Germline CDR1 and CDR2: MGHRA and YSYEKL. The ends lost 3 bases at V and 6 bases at J; junction bases unmatched: 10. The CDR3 runs to 18 residues. The CDR3 sequence is CASSHIDMGLAGANEQFF. CDR3 DNA: TGCGCCAGCAGCCATATCGATATGGGACTAGCGGGAGCCAATGAGCAGTTCTTC.

The chain carries TRBV7-3 and TRBJ2-2; tentatively, D is TRBD1 or TRBD2 (5 bases each). The germline V gene has CDR1 SGHTA and CDR2 FQGTGA. With 4 bases removed from V and 15 bases from J, the gap between germline ends came to 18 bases. The CDR3 extends over 13 amino acids. The CDR3 reads CASSSRLGEKVFF. CDR3 nucleotide sequence: TGTGCCAGCAGCTCCCGTCTGGGGGAGAAGGTGTTTTTT.

Many counts were recorded for this clonotype. V usage is TRBV20-1 and J usage is TRBJ2-3; possible D gene TRBD2, 5 bases. The germline V and J ends were trimmed by 5 bases and 2 bases, with 17 bases remaining between them. The CDR3 loop spans 15 amino acids. Per germline, CDR1 DFQATT and CDR2 SNEGSKA (reference sequence). The CDR3 sequence is CSAQTTRYNTDTQYF. In DNA form, the CDR3 reads TGCAGTGCTCAGACTACCAGATACAACACAGATACGCAGTATTTT.

Only a few counts were recorded for this clonotype. The chain links TRBV5-1 to TRBJ2-7, with a tentative D call TRBD1 (5 bases). The germline V gene has CDR1 SGHRS and CDR2 YFSETQ. The CDR3 spans 13 residues. Trimming removed 4 bases at V and 2 bases at J, with 10 bases between. CDR3 sequence: CASSLPTAYEQYF. The CDR3 nucleotides read TGCGCCAGCAGCCTCCCGACAGCCTACGAGCAGTACTTC. The entire variable domain, with the rest obtained from reference TRBV5-1 and TRBJ2-7, is as follows: KAGVTQTPRYLIKTRGQQVTLSCSPISGHRSVSWYQQTPGQGLQFLFEYFSETQRNKGNFPGRFSGRQFSNSRSEMNVSTLELGDSALYLCASSLPTAYEQYFGPGTRLTVT.

The V gene is TRBV5-1, the J gene TRBJ2-5; D remains unclear. The germline V gene has CDR1 SGHRS and CDR2 YFSETQ. The ends were cut back, 2 bases at V and 1 base at J, with 6 bases in the middle. The CDR3 length is 13 residues. CDR3 amino acids: CASSLHRQETQYF. In nucleotides, the CDR3 is TGCGCCAGCAGCTTACACCGCCAAGAGACCCAGTACTTC.

The sample holds many counts of this clonotype. This sequence joins TRBV29-1 and TRBJ2-1, with D perhaps given as TRBD1 or TRBD2 (5 bases each). V dropped 4 bases and J dropped 0 bases, with 7 bases sitting between them. This CDR3 spans 13 amino acids. Germline CDR1 is SQVTM and CDR2 is ANQGSEA. The CDR3 bases are TGCAGCGTTGGGGGGAGCTCCTACAATGAGCAGTTCTTC. Residues: CSVGGSSYNEQFF.

The rearrangement joins TRBV6-6 to TRBJ2-3, with D possibly being TRBD2 (6 bases). The CDR3 loop spans 14 amino acids. Per germline, CDR1 MNHNY and CDR2 SVGAGI (reference sequence). Trimming pared 5 bases from V and 4 bases from J, leaving 13 bases between. The CDR3 coding sequence is TGTGCCAGCAGTACATCCGGGGAGGCAGATACGCAGTATTTT. Amino acids: CASSTSGEADTQYF.

This clonotype appeared a single time. This chain joins TRBV5-6 and TRBJ2-6; 9 nucleotides align to TRBD1. The CDR3 sequence is 18 residues long. J gave up 0 bases and V 4 bases, and 8 bases lay outside the gene matches. Per the germline V gene, CDR1 is SGHDT and CDR2 is YYEEEE. CDR3 coding DNA: TGTGCCAGCAGCGTGGAGGGACAGGGAAGCTCTGGGGCCAACGTCCTGACTTTC. This codes for CASSVEGQGSSGANVLTF. The full variable domain, completed using reference TRBV5-6 and TRBJ2-6, is DAGVTQSPTHLIKTRGQQVTLRCSPKSGHDTVSWYQQALGQGPQFIFQYYEEEERQRGNFPDRFSGHQFPNYSSELNVNALLLGDSALYLCASSVEGQGSSGANVLTFGAGSRLTVL.

The chain links TRBV19 to TRBJ2-1; a possible D gene is TRBD2 (6 bases). CDR1 and CDR2 (germline): LNHDA, SQIVND (reference sequence). Deletions cut 6 bases from V and 1 base from J, with 19 bases between. There are 17 residues in the CDR3. CDR3 DNA sequence: TGTGCCAGTAGGAAAGATTACACGGGAGTTTCCTACAATGAGCAGTTCTTC. The encoded protein is CASRKDYTGVSYNEQFF. Full variable domain (missing parts from reference TRBV19 and TRBJ2-1): DGGITQSPKYLFRKEGQNVTLSCEQNLNHDAMYWYRQDPGQGLRLIYYSQIVNDFQKGDIAEGYSVSREKKESFPLTVTSAQKNPTAFYLCASRKDYTGVSYNEQFFGPGTRLTVL.

This chain links TRBV24-1 with TRBJ1-3; tentative D call: TRBD1 (6 bases). Trimming removed 7 bases at V and 4 bases at J, with 22 bases between. The CDR3 has 17 amino acids. Germline V gene data show CDR1 as KGHDR and CDR2 as SFDVKD. Written as DNA, the CDR3 is TGTGCCACCAGGTTCCGTAAAGGGCGGGGGCCAGGAAACACCATATATTTT. This encodes CATRFRKGRGPGNTIYF.

This clonotype was detected ten times or more. V and J are TRBV6-5 and TRBJ2-1; 10 nucleotides align to TRBD2. Trimming at V came to 0 bases and at J to 4 bases, leaving 6 bases not matched to a gene. Germline CDR1 reads MNHEY; CDR2 reads SVGAGI. This CDR3 has 17 amino acids. CDR3 DNA sequence: TGTGCCAGCAGTTACTCGCCACTAGCGGGGATTTACAATGAGCAGTTCTTC. Residues: CASSYSPLAGIYNEQFF.

This sequence joins TRBV5-1 and TRBJ2-3; 7 bases fit TRBD2. Germline CDR1 and CDR2: SGHRS and YFSETQ. The length of the CDR3 is 14 residues. CDR3 coding DNA: TGCCCCACCCAACGGACTAGTACTGGAGATACGCAGTATTTT. This translates into CPTQRTSTGDTQYF.

Sample share makes this clonotype medium-sized. This CDR3 is CASSLEGGTEAFF. The CDR3 region has the DNA TGCGCCAGCAGCTTGGAGGGAGGAACTGAAGCTTTCTTT. The chain recombines TRBV5-1 with TRBJ1-1; D uncertain. This CDR3 region has 13 residues. Per the germline V gene, CDR1 is SGHRS and CDR2 is YFSETQ. V lost 0 bases to trimming and J lost 5 bases, with 8 bases between them.